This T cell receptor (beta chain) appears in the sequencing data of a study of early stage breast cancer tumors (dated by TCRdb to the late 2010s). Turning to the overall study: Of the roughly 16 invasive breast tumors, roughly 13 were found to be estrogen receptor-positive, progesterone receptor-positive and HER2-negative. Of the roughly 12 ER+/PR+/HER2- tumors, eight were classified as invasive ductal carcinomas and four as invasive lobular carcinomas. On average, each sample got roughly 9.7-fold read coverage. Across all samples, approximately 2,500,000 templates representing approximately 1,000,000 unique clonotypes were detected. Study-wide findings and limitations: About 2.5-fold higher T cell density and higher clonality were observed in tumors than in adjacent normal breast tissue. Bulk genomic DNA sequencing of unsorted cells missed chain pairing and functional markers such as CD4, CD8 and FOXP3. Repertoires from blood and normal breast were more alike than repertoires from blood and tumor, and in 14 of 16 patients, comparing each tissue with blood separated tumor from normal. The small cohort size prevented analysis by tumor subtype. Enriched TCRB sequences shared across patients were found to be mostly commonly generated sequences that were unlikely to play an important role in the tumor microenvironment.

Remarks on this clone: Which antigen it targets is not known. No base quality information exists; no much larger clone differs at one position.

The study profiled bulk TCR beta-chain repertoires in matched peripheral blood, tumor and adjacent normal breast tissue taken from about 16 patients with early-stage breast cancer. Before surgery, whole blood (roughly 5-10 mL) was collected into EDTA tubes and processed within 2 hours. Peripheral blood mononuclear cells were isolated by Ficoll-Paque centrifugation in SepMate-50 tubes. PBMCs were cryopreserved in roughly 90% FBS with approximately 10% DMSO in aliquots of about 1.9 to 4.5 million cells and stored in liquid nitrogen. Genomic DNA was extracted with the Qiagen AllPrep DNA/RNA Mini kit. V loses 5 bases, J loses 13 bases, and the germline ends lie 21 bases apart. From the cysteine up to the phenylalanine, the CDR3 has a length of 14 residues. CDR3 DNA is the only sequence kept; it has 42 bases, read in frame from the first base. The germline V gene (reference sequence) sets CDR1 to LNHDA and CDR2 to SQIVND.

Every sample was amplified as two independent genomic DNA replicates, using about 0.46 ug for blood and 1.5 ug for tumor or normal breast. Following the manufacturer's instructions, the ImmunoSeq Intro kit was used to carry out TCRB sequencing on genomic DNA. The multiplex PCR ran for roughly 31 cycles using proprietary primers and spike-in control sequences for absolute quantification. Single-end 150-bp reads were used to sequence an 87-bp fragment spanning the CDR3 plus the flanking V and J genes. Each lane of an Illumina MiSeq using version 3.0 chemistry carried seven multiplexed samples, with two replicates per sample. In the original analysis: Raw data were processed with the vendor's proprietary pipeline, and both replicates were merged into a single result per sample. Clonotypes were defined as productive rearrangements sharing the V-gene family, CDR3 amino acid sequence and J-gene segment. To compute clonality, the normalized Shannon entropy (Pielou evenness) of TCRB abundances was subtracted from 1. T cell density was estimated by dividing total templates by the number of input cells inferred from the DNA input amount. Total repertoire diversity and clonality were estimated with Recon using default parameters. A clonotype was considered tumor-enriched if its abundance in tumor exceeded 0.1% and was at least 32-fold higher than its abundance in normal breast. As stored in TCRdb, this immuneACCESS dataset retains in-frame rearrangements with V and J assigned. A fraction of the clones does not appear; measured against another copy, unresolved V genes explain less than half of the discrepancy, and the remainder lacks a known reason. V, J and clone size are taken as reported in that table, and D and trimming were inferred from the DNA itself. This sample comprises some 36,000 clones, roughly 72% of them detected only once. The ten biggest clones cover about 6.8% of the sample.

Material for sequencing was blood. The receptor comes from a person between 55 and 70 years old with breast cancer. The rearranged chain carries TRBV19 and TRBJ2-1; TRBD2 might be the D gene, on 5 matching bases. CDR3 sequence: CASSPREILNRQFF. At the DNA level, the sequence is TGTGCCAGTAGTCCAAGGGAGATCCTGAACCGCCAGTTCTTC.